Listed below are T cell receptor beta chains from one sample, sequenced in a study of cytomegalovirus exposure and HLA in healthy donors. Measured with immunoSEQ multiplex PCR; TCRdb has only the in-frame clones, and not every one. The sample lists about 160,000 clones, roughly 91% occurring once. The sequenced sample was PBMCs. All receptors come from a young woman in good health and CMV-seropositive. CDR3s include the opening cysteine and the closing phenylalanine or tryptophan.

v_gene	len	j_gene	CDR3aa
TRBV13	14	TRBJ1-2	CASSSQGGAYGYTF
TRBV19	15	TRBJ2-1	CASSTGLAGGNEQFF
TRBV12-5	16	TRBJ1-1	CASGPPTPRLNTEAFF
TRBV10-1	14	TRBJ2-7	CASSLAGEDYEQYF
TRBV5-6	15	TRBJ2-7	CASSFGDLGSYEQYF
TRBV28	18	TRBJ2-1	CATNLNFGAGARYNEQFF
TRBV5-6	13	TRBJ1-2	CASSRLVGGGYTF
TRBV13	15	TRBJ2-3	CASSGIVGGTDTQYF
TRBV5-1	16	TRBJ1-1	CASSGDREGAVTEAFF
TRBV28	14	TRBJ2-7	CASSHRTIFYEQYF
TRBV5-1	14	TRBJ1-1	CASSWGTAYTEAFF
TRBV6-1	13	TRBJ2-5	CASKGPEWETQYF
TRBV6-4	16	TRBJ2-1	CASSDSLAYSYNEQFF
TRBV30	13	TRBJ1-3	CAWGTDSGNTIYF
TRBV29-1	13	TRBJ1-1	CSVRSGGNTEAFF
TRBV19	14	TRBJ2-7	CASSSAGGTYEQYF
TRBV30	16	TRBJ1-3	CAWRDKYGDRGNTIYF
TRBV19	12	TRBJ2-1	CASSRDRGVRFF
TRBV28	14	TRBJ2-7	CASSLRLAPYEQYF
TRBV6-1	14	TRBJ1-4	CASRPDRWSEKLFF
TRBV7-9	12	TRBJ2-7	CASSYLGGEQYF
TRBV2	16	TRBJ2-4	CASSDRAGLAKNIQYF
TRBV7-2	13	TRBJ2-5	CASSLLQQETQYF
TRBV5-6	13	TRBJ1-1	CASSLGTNTEAFF
TRBV25-1	14	TRBJ2-7	CASSIRDSSYEQYF
TRBV7-2	14	TRBJ2-7	CASSFLLGLYEQYF
TRBV4-1	14	TRBJ2-4	CASSQDRVVDIQYF